This is a list of T cell receptor beta chains from one sample in a study of CD8 T cells in ankylosing spondylitis. TCRdb analysed the 5' RACE reads with MiXCR anew, one entry per CDR3 protein. Of 500,000 or so distinct CDR3 sequences in the sample, approximately 5% are singletons; the top ten hold approximately 3.5%. Sequenced sample: blood, either unsorted or a sorted T cell fraction (not recorded which). These receptors were taken from a male donor with ankylosing spondylitis. The CDR3 runs from the conserved cysteine through the conserved F or W. The order of the fields is CDR3 protein, CDR3 DNA, clone size, CDR3 length, J gene, V gene, D gene. D genes are given only for firm matches. The size entry is marked missing in some rows and otherwise reads once, few, many or a size class.

cdr3_aa: CASSQVGAYSNQPQHF
cdr3_nt: TGTGCCAGCAGCCAAGTGGGAGCCTATAGCAATCAGCCCCAGCATTTT
clone_size: many
cdr3_length: 16
j_call: TRBJ1-5
v_call: TRBV4-2
d_call: -

cdr3_aa: CASSLRGRSTYEQYF
cdr3_nt: TGTGCCAGCAGTTTACGGGGACGATCGACCTACGAGCAGTACTTC
clone_size: many
cdr3_length: 15
j_call: TRBJ2-7
v_call: TRBV27
d_call: -

cdr3_aa: CASSHPGRGTYGYTF
cdr3_nt: TGTGCCAGCAGCCATCCGGGACGGGGGACCTATGGCTACACCTTC
clone_size: -
cdr3_length: 15
j_call: TRBJ1-2
v_call: TRBV4-2
d_call: -

cdr3_aa: CASRSTGQGTGTQYF
cdr3_nt: TGTGCCAGCAGGTCGACGGGACAGGGTACCGGTACGCAGTATTTT
clone_size: many
cdr3_length: 15
j_call: TRBJ2-3
v_call: TRBV5-6
d_call: TRBD1

cdr3_aa: CSVGGTLKQFF
cdr3_nt: TGCAGCGTCGGAGGGACCTTAAAGCAGTTCTTC
clone_size: many
cdr3_length: 11
j_call: TRBJ2-1
v_call: TRBV29-1
d_call: -

cdr3_aa: CASSSSVNTEAFF
cdr3_nt: TGCGCCAGCAGCTCTTCAGTGAACACTGAAGCTTTCTTT
clone_size: -
cdr3_length: 13
j_call: TRBJ1-1
v_call: TRBV4-1
d_call: -

cdr3_aa: CATSRGANEKLFF
cdr3_nt: TGTGCCACCAGCAGAGGGGCAAATGAAAAACTGTTTTTT
clone_size: -
cdr3_length: 13
j_call: TRBJ1-4
v_call: TRBV15
d_call: -

cdr3_aa: CASSTRSQGTETQYF
cdr3_nt: TGTGCCAGCAGCACTAGGTCGCAGGGTACCGAGACCCAGTACTTC
clone_size: many
cdr3_length: 15
j_call: TRBJ2-5
v_call: TRBV27
d_call: -

cdr3_aa: CASSLLRLSGSTDTQYF
cdr3_nt: TGTGCCAGCAGTCTCCTCCGACTGTCAGGGAGCACAGATACGCAGTATTTT
clone_size: many
cdr3_length: 17
j_call: TRBJ2-3
v_call: TRBV27
d_call: -

cdr3_aa: CASSFSGALTDTQYF
cdr3_nt: TGTGCCAGCAGCTTTAGCGGGGCCCTTACAGATACGCAGTATTTT
clone_size: many
cdr3_length: 15
j_call: TRBJ2-3
v_call: TRBV6-4
d_call: TRBD2

cdr3_aa: CASSGAGAAYEQYF
cdr3_nt: TGTGCCAGCAGTGGGGCCGGGGCCGCCTACGAGCAGTACTTC
clone_size: -
cdr3_length: 14
j_call: TRBJ2-7
v_call: TRBV27
d_call: -

cdr3_aa: CASSNGQDRYEQYF
cdr3_nt: TGTGCCAGCAGTAACGGACAAGACCGCTACGAGCAGTACTTC
clone_size: few
cdr3_length: 14
j_call: TRBJ2-7
v_call: TRBV28
d_call: -

cdr3_aa: CASSSLYAGGPDTQYF
cdr3_nt: TGTGCCAGCAGCTCTCTTTATGCGGGGGGGCCAGATACGCAGTATTTT
clone_size: few
cdr3_length: 16
j_call: TRBJ2-3
v_call: TRBV7-6
d_call: TRBD2

cdr3_aa: CAISVQGGETQYF
cdr3_nt: TGTGCCATCAGTGTCCAAGGGGGAGAGACCCAGTACTTC
clone_size: many
cdr3_length: 13
j_call: TRBJ2-5
v_call: TRBV10-3
d_call: -

cdr3_aa: CASSIDGLSGNTIYF
cdr3_nt: TGTGCCAGCAGTATAGACGGGCTCTCTGGAAACACCATATATTTT
clone_size: many
cdr3_length: 15
j_call: TRBJ1-3
v_call: TRBV28
d_call: -

cdr3_aa: CASSRRASGMLAYEQYF
cdr3_nt: TGCGCCAGCAGCCGCCGGGCTAGCGGGATGCTAGCCTACGAGCAGTACTTC
clone_size: -
cdr3_length: 17
j_call: TRBJ2-7
v_call: TRBV4-1
d_call: TRBD2

cdr3_aa: CASSRGFGGLDNQPQHF
cdr3_nt: TGTGCCAGCAGCCGGGGATTCGGGGGGTTAGACAATCAGCCCCAGCATTTT
clone_size: many
cdr3_length: 17
j_call: TRBJ1-5
v_call: TRBV7-9
d_call: -

cdr3_aa: CSGYRGNTGELFF
cdr3_nt: TGCAGCGGGTACAGGGGGAACACCGGGGAGCTGTTTTTT
clone_size: many
cdr3_length: 13
j_call: TRBJ2-2
v_call: TRBV29-1
d_call: TRBD1

cdr3_aa: CASSFGRGGYNEQFF
cdr3_nt: TGTGCCAGCAGCTTTGGACGGGGGGGCTACAATGAGCAGTTCTTC
clone_size: many
cdr3_length: 15
j_call: TRBJ2-1
v_call: TRBV7-9
d_call: TRBD2

cdr3_aa: CSAKWDAYEQYF
cdr3_nt: TGCAGTGCTAAGTGGGATGCCTACGAGCAGTACTTC
clone_size: many
cdr3_length: 12
j_call: TRBJ2-7
v_call: TRBV20-1
d_call: -

cdr3_aa: CASSVAFTGANYGYTF
cdr3_nt: TGTGCCAGCAGCGTAGCTTTCACAGGGGCTAACTATGGCTACACCTTC
clone_size: many
cdr3_length: 16
j_call: TRBJ1-2
v_call: TRBV9
d_call: TRBD1

cdr3_aa: CATVPSPDRVVADTQYF
cdr3_nt: TGTGCCACCGTACCCAGCCCGGACAGGGTTGTAGCAGATACGCAGTATTTT
clone_size: many
cdr3_length: 17
j_call: TRBJ2-3
v_call: TRBV24-1
d_call: TRBD1

cdr3_aa: CASSLFLAGGYNEQFF
cdr3_nt: TGTGCCAGCAGCTTATTTCTAGCGGGAGGGTACAATGAGCAGTTCTTC
clone_size: many
cdr3_length: 16
j_call: TRBJ2-1
v_call: TRBV7-9
d_call: TRBD2

cdr3_aa: CASSLEGEVFGYTF
cdr3_nt: TGCGCCAGCAGCTTAGAAGGGGAGGTGTTTGGCTACACCTTC
clone_size: -
cdr3_length: 14
j_call: TRBJ1-2
v_call: TRBV5-1
d_call: -

cdr3_aa: CASSVRRFNEQFF
cdr3_nt: TGTGCCAGCAGCGTAAGACGGTTCAATGAGCAGTTCTTC
clone_size: many
cdr3_length: 13
j_call: TRBJ2-1
v_call: TRBV7-6
d_call: -

cdr3_aa: CASTRVGGTEAFF
cdr3_nt: TGTGCCAGCACCAGAGTTGGGGGCACTGAAGCTTTCTTT
clone_size: -
cdr3_length: 13
j_call: TRBJ1-1
v_call: TRBV11-2
d_call: -

cdr3_aa: CASSLGRSYNEQFF
cdr3_nt: TGTGCCAGCAGTTTAGGCCGATCCTACAATGAGCAGTTCTTC
clone_size: many
cdr3_length: 14
j_call: TRBJ2-1
v_call: TRBV12-3/TRBV12-4
d_call: -

cdr3_aa: CASSLTSGLITDTQYF
cdr3_nt: TGTGCCAGCAGCCTAACTAGCGGGCTGATCACAGATACGCAGTATTTT
clone_size: many
cdr3_length: 16
j_call: TRBJ2-3
v_call: TRBV7-2
d_call: TRBD2

cdr3_aa: CASSLAQPYRLHYGYTF
cdr3_nt: TGTGCCAGCAGTTTGGCTCAACCATACAGGCTCCACTATGGCTACACCTTC
clone_size: few
cdr3_length: 17
j_call: TRBJ1-2
v_call: TRBV28
d_call: -

cdr3_aa: CASSLDLYSGGSSYEQYF
cdr3_nt: TGTGCCAGCAGCTTAGATCTTTACAGCGGGGGTAGCTCCTACGAGCAGTACTTC
clone_size: many
cdr3_length: 18
j_call: TRBJ2-7
v_call: TRBV11-2
d_call: TRBD2

cdr3_aa: CASSLPLDEQYF
cdr3_nt: TGTGCCAGCAGTTTACCTTTGGACGAGCAGTACTTC
clone_size: many
cdr3_length: 12
j_call: TRBJ2-7
v_call: TRBV12-3/TRBV12-4
d_call: -

cdr3_aa: CASSGQREGLYNEQFF
cdr3_nt: TGTGCCAGCAGCGGACAGCGGGAGGGCCTCTACAATGAGCAGTTCTTC
clone_size: many
cdr3_length: 16
j_call: TRBJ2-1
v_call: TRBV5-4
d_call: TRBD2

cdr3_aa: CSARGEYRAYSPLHF
cdr3_nt: TGCAGTGCTAGAGGGGAGTACAGGGCCTATTCACCCCTCCACTTT
clone_size: many
cdr3_length: 15
j_call: TRBJ1-6
v_call: TRBV20-1
d_call: -

cdr3_aa: CASSPPQAGNEQFF
cdr3_nt: TGTGCCAGCTCACCACCCCAGGCTGGCAATGAGCAGTTCTTC
clone_size: many
cdr3_length: 14
j_call: TRBJ2-1
v_call: TRBV18
d_call: -

cdr3_aa: CASSRRRGTANTGELFF
cdr3_nt: TGCGCCAGCAGCCGTCGTCGGGGGACAGCGAACACCGGGGAGCTGTTTTTT
clone_size: -
cdr3_length: 17
j_call: TRBJ2-2
v_call: TRBV5-1
d_call: -

cdr3_aa: CASSPELGTEAFF
cdr3_nt: TGCGCCAGCAGCCCAGAACTCGGCACTGAAGCTTTCTTT
clone_size: many
cdr3_length: 13
j_call: TRBJ1-1
v_call: TRBV5-1
d_call: -

cdr3_aa: CASSPWTGGTFGGYTF
cdr3_nt: TGTGCCAGCAGCCCTTGGACAGGGGGGACCTTTGGTGGCTACACCTTC
clone_size: -
cdr3_length: 16
j_call: TRBJ1-2
v_call: TRBV7-9
d_call: TRBD1

cdr3_aa: CASSLQGIGNQPQHF
cdr3_nt: TGTGCCAGCAGTCTACAGGGTATTGGCAATCAGCCCCAGCATTTT
clone_size: many
cdr3_length: 15
j_call: TRBJ1-5
v_call: TRBV7-9
d_call: -